Included here is one T cell receptor (beta chain) sequence, with context. The sample comes from a study of cytomegalovirus exposure and HLA in healthy donors. CDR1 and CDR2 (germline): SGHNT, YYREEE (reference sequence). The CDR3 spans 16 residues. V gave up 2 bases and J gave up 3 bases; unmatched junction bases: 4. 13 Jbeta primers and 60 Vbeta primers were used for the PCR. The method was immunoSEQ multiplex PCR; TCRdb's version includes in-frame clones alone and lacks a portion of them. The data contain under 200,000 clones, more than 70% of them singletons. The rearrangement joins TRBV5-4 to TRBJ2-1, with 11 nucleotides matching TRBD2. The sample consisted of PBMCs. The TCR originated in a young man in good health and CMV-seronegative. CDR3 sequence reads: CASSFAGLAGYNEQFF. CDR3 DNA sequence: TGTGCCAGCAGCTTCGCAGGACTAGCGGGCTACAATGAGCAGTTCTTC.